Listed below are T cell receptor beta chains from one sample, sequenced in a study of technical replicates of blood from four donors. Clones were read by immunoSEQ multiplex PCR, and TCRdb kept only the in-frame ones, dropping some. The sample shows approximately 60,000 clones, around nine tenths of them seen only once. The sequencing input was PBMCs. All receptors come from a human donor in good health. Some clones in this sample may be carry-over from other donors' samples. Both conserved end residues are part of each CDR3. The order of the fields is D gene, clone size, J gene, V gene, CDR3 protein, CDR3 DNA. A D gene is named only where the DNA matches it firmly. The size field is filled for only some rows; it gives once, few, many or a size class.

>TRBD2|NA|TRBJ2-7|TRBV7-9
CASSDPRTSGGEQYF
TGTGCCAGCAGTGACCCTCGGACTAGCGGGGGCGAGCAGTACTTC
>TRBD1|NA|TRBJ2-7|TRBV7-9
CASSHGQGVEQYF
TGTGCCAGCAGTCACGGACAGGGTGTCGAGCAGTACTTC
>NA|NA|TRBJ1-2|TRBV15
CATKTSGARVDGYTF
TGTGCCACCAAGACGTCAGGGGCGCGGGTCGATGGCTACACCTTC
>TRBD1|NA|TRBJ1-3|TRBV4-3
CASSQMTGPGNTIYF
TGCGCCAGCAGCCAAATGACAGGGCCTGGAAACACCATATATTTT
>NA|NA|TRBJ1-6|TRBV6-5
CASSTTRSPLHF
TGTGCCAGCAGTACGACAAGATCACCCCTCCACTTT
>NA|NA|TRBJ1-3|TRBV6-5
CASSYGGSSGNTIYF
TGTGCCAGCAGTTACGGGGGGAGCTCTGGAAACACCATATATTTT
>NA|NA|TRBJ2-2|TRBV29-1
CSVDFNVGGGELFF
TGCAGCGTTGATTTCAATGTCGGAGGCGGGGAGCTGTTTTTT
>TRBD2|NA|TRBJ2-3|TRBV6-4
CASSDSGSVADTQYF
TGTGCCAGCAGTGATAGCGGGAGTGTTGCAGATACGCAGTATTTT
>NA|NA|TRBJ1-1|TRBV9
CASSVDRVPGEAFF
TGTGCCAGCAGCGTAGATCGGGTTCCTGGTGAAGCTTTCTTT
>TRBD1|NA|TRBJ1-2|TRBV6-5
CASSVSGQGGRYTF
TGTGCCAGCAGTGTATCGGGACAGGGAGGACGCTACACCTTC
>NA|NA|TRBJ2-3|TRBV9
CASSAAASTDTQYF
TGTGCCAGCAGCGCCGCGGCCAGCACAGATACGCAGTATTTT
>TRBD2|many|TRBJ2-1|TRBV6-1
CASSRTSDYNEQFF
TGTGCCAGCAGCCGGACTAGCGATTACAATGAGCAGTTCTTC
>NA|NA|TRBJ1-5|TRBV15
CATSTNDRRRQPQHF
TGTGCCACCAGCACCAACGACAGGCGCCGCCAGCCCCAGCATTTT
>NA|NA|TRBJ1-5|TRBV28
CASSSVGQTNQPQHF
TGTGCCAGCAGTTCCGTTGGACAGACCAATCAGCCCCAGCATTTT
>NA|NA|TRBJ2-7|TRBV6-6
CATRSWGAGAEQYF
TGTGCCACCCGGTCCTGGGGGGCGGGAGCCGAGCAGTACTTC
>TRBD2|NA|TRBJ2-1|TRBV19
CASSIGAGGIDEQFF
TGTGCCAGTAGTATAGGGGCGGGAGGGATTGATGAGCAGTTCTTC
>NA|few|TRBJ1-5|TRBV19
CASSIEEGVNQPQHF
TGTGCCAGTAGTATAGAAGAAGGGGTGAATCAGCCCCAGCATTTT
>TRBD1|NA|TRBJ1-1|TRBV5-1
CASSSGGPNTEAFF
TGCGCCAGCAGTTCAGGGGGCCCAAACACTGAAGCTTTCTTT
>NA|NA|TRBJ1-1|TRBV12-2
CASRLEQEGEAFF
TGTGCAAGTCGCTTAGAACAGGAGGGTGAAGCTTTCTTT
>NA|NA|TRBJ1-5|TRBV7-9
CATGRGLGNQPQHF
TGTGCCACCGGAAGGGGTTTGGGCAATCAGCCCCAGCATTTT
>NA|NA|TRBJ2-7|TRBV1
CTSSRPIGQGLHEQYF
TGCACCAGCAGCCGCCCGATTGGACAGGGCCTTCACGAGCAGTACTTC
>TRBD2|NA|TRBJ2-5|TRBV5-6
CASSLGLAGSWETQYF
TGTGCCAGCAGCTTGGGGCTAGCGGGCAGCTGGGAGACCCAGTACTTC
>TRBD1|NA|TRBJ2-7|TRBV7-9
CASSSTGGLDEQYF
TGTGCCAGCAGTTCCACAGGGGGTCTGGACGAGCAGTACTTC
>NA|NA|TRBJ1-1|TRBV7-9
CASSTVAGAGVNTEAFF
TGTGCCAGCAGCACGGTGGCCGGGGCGGGAGTCAACACTGAAGCTTTCTTT
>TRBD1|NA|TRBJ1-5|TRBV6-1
CASSTGTGWHQPQHF
TGTGCCAGCAGTACCGGGACAGGGTGGCATCAGCCCCAGCATTTT
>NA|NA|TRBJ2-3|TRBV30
CAWSVGGQRGSTDTQYF
TGTGCCTGGAGTGTAGGGGGCCAGCGGGGGAGCACAGATACGCAGTATTTT
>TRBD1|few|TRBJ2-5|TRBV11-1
CASSTDRASKTQYF
TGTGCCAGCAGCACGGACAGGGCTTCTAAGACCCAGTACTTC
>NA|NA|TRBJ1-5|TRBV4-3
CASSATVYSNQPQHF
TGCGCCAGCAGCGCCACTGTTTATAGCAATCAGCCCCAGCATTTT
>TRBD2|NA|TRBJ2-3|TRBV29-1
CSVGASGGQTDTQYF
TGCAGCGTTGGGGCTAGCGGGGGGCAGACAGATACGCAGTATTTT
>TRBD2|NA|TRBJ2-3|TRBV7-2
CASSSLAGGQLDTQYF
TGTGCCAGCAGCTCCTTAGCGGGGGGGCAGTTAGATACGCAGTATTTT
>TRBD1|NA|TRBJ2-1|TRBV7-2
CASSLWDRGGNEQFF
TGTGCCAGCAGCTTATGGGACAGGGGTGGCAATGAGCAGTTCTTC
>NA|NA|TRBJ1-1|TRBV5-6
CASSRAGGEAFF
TGTGCCAGCAGCCGGGCGGGGGGAGAAGCTTTCTTT
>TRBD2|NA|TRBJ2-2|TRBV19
CASSVTSGRSTGELFF
TGTGCCAGTAGTGTGACTAGCGGGAGGTCCACCGGGGAGCTGTTTTTT
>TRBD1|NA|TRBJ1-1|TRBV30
CACRQGEAFF
TGTGCCTGCCGACAGGGTGAAGCTTTCTTT
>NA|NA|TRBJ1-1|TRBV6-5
CASSYSETANTEAFF
TGTGCCAGCAGTTACTCGGAGACAGCGAACACTGAAGCTTTCTTT
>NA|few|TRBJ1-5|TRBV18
CASSGSGVSNQPQHF
TGTGCCAGCTCTGGATCGGGGGTTAGCAATCAGCCCCAGCATTTT
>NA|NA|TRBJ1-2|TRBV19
CASSTPGSPRHGYTF
TGTGCCAGTAGTACCCCGGGGTCCCCGAGGCATGGCTACACCTTC
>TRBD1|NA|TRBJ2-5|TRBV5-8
CASSVGQGVRETQYF
TGTGCCAGCAGCGTCGGACAGGGGGTGCGAGAGACCCAGTACTTC
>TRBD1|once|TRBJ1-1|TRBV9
CASSAGGGHTEAFF
TGTGCCAGCAGCGCAGGGGGCGGGCACACTGAAGCTTTCTTT
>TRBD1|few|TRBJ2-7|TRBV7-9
CASSYVGGPEQYF
TGTGCCAGCAGCTATGTAGGGGGCCCCGAGCAGTACTTC
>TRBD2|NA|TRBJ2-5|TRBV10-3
CAISEGLAGFQETQYF
TGTGCCATCTCGGAGGGACTAGCGGGATTCCAAGAGACCCAGTACTTC
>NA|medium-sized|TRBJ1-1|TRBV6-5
CASSWGREAFF
TGTGCCAGCAGTTGGGGGCGTGAAGCTTTCTTT
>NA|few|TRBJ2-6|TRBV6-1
CACTGANVLTF
TGTGCCTGTACTGGGGCCAACGTCCTGACTTTC